Sequencing of this T cell receptor (beta chain) was carried out in a study of cytomegalovirus exposure and HLA in healthy donors. Overall study context: A later analysis reported the 100 to 150 validation repertoires used the same platform as the roughly 670 first-cohort repertoires.

General study points: CMV antigen specificity was confirmed in vitro for a few CMV-associated chains. Most TCR sequences were uncommon, yet certain public TCRs appeared in many donors.

Measured with immunoSEQ multiplex PCR; TCRdb has only the in-frame clones, and not every one. The sample holds 100,000 to 130,000 clones, approximately 94% seen once. Trimming stripped 3 bases from V and 2 bases from J, with 22 bases between. The CDR3 has 18 amino acids. Looked up from germline, CDR1 is SGHTS and CDR2 is YDEGEE. With respect to this clone: What it binds is not known.

This chain joins TRBV5-8 and TRBJ2-3; D unresolved. The sequenced sample was PBMCs. This clonotype originated in a woman aged 18-35 years in good health and CMV-seronegative. CDR3 sequence (DNA): TGTGCCAGCAGCTACTTATATCAGTGGGCTGAAGACACAGATACGCAGTATTTT. Protein product: CASSYLYQWAEDTDTQYF.